This T cell receptor beta chain was captured in a study of blood T cell repertoires in COVID-19. Study-level background: From the United States, Italy and Spain came samples of acute and convalescent COVID-19. The analysed material was cDNA or gDNA that came from T cells, B-cell-depleted T cells, or PBMCs.

The ends lost 6 bases at V and 5 bases at J; junction bases unmatched: 3. CDR1 ENHRY and CDR2 SYGVKD come from the germline V gene. CDR3 length equals 15 residues. Using immunoSEQ multiplex PCR, the repertoire was profiled, and TCRdb retains in-frame clones only, with some absent. The sample records about 150,000 clones, approximately 91% being singletons. Seattle's enrolled individuals joined amid active infection and were then monitored longitudinally. This rearrangement joins TRBV10-3 to TRBJ1-6, with 11 positions matching TRBD1. Material for sequencing was peripheral blood. This clonotype originated in a man in his late teens or twenties with COVID-19, enrolled during active disease. CDR3 DNA sequence: TGTGCCATCAGCCCGGGACAGGGGGATAATTCACCCCTCCACTTT. Encoded protein: CAISPGQGDNSPLHF.